Listed here are 30 T cell receptor beta chains from one sample, sequenced in a study of shared clonotypes between healthy human individuals. Profiled with immunoSEQ multiplex PCR; TCRdb holds only in-frame clones, not every one. In the table there are 1.4 million to 1.5 million clones, 95% to 97% of which are singletons. Sequencing used naive CD4+ T cells sorted from blood. The subset denotes: CD45RA+ positively selected. The receptors derive from a man aged 25 to 40 in good health.

The genes are TRBV5-4 and TRBJ2-1; 7 bases line up with TRBD1. The CDR3 loop spans 12 amino acids. The V and J ends lost 9 bases and 4 bases, in that order; junction bases with no gene match: 4. Germline V CDR1 and CDR2: SGHNT, YYREEE (reference sequence). CDR3: CATRQGYNEQFF. The CDR3 nucleotides are TGTGCCACCCGACAGGGATACAATGAGCAGTTCTTC.

The chain links TRBV10-3 to TRBJ1-4, with D hard to call. The CDR3 length is 14 residues. Germline CDR1 and CDR2: ENHRY and SYGVKD. Trimming shortened V by 2 bases and J by 7 bases, and 11 bases separated the two germline ends. CDR3 coding DNA: TGTGCCATCAGTGAGGAGGGTTATACTGAAAAACTGTTTTTT. Translating gives CAISEEGYTEKLFF.

The gene calls are TRBV25-1 and TRBJ2-7; D might be TRBD2 (6 bases). This CDR3 comprises 14 residues. Germline V gene lookup returns CDR1 MGHDK and CDR2 SYGVNS. V shed 6 bases and J shed 2 bases, with 14 bases lying between them. The chain's CDR3 is CASSARRVPYEQYF. The CDR3 DNA is TGTGCCAGCAGCGCCCGGAGGGTACCCTACGAGCAGTACTTC.

J is TRBJ2-6 and V is TRBV4-3; the D gene is possibly TRBD2 (5 bases). Trimming cost V 4 bases and J 0 bases, with 13 bases left between them. CDR1 LGHNA and CDR2 YSLEER come from the germline V gene. The CDR3 spans 17 residues. CDR3 DNA sequence: TGCGCCAGCAGCCCGAGGGTAAGCGACTCTGGGGCCAACGTCCTGACTTTC. This encodes CASSPRVSDSGANVLTF.

In DNA form, the CDR3 reads TGTGCCAGCAGCCCTACAGGGGCCTACGAGCAGTACTTC. Encoded protein: CASSPTGAYEQYF. This chain joins TRBV4-2 and TRBJ2-7; TRBD1 matches 7 bases. Germline V gene data show CDR1 as LGHNA and CDR2 as YNFKEQ. Trimming removed 4 bases from V and 2 bases from J; junction bases left unmatched: 2. This CDR3 comprises 13 residues.

The genes are TRBV2 and TRBJ1-5; D possibly corresponds to TRBD1 (5 bases). The V end was cut by 0 bases, the J end by 5 bases, with 11 bases between. The CDR3 sequence is 15 residues long. Germline values: CDR1 SNHLY, CDR2 FYNNEI. CDR3 amino acids: CASSEANRLHQPQHF. The DNA for the CDR3 is TGTGCCAGCAGTGAAGCGAACAGGCTGCATCAGCCCCAGCATTTT.

The genes are TRBV5-5 and TRBJ1-2, with TRBD1 as a possible D gene (5 bases). CDR3 length equals 15 residues. The germline gives CDR1 SGHKS, CDR2 YYEKEE (reference sequence). Trimming shortened V by 0 bases and J by 8 bases, and 17 bases separated the two germline ends. Here the CDR3 reads CASSLGLRGRDGYTF. The CDR3, as DNA: TGTGCCAGCAGCTTGGGTCTTCGGGGTAGGGACGGCTACACCTTC. Full variable domain (rest looked up from reference TRBV5-5 and TRBJ1-2): DAGVTQSPTHLIKTRGQQVTLRCSPISGHKSVSWYQQVLGQGPQFIFQYYEKEERGRGNFPDRFSARQFPNYSSELNVNALLLGDSALYLCASSLGLRGRDGYTFGSGTRLTVV.

This rearrangement joins TRBV9 to TRBJ2-1; D ambiguous. V lost 0 bases and J 8 bases, leaving 9 bases between the germline ends. The CDR3 has 13 residues. Germline V gene sequence: CDR1 SGDLS, CDR2 YYNGEE. The CDR3 protein is CASSVATGHEQFF. CDR3 bases: TGTGCCAGCAGCGTAGCTACGGGCCATGAGCAGTTCTTC. Full variable domain (outside the CDR3, taken from reference TRBV9 and TRBJ2-1): DSGVTQTPKHLITATGQRVTLRCSPRSGDLSVYWYQQSLDQGLQFLIQYYNGEERAKGNILERFSAQQFPDLHSELNLSSLELGDSALYFCASSVATGHEQFFGPGTRLTVL.

The rearrangement links TRBV27 to TRBJ2-7; D ambiguous. Germline V gives CDR1 MNHEY, CDR2 SMNVEV (reference sequence). This CDR3 spans 16 amino acids. V lost 3 bases and J lost 0, with 15 bases in between. The CDR3 spells CASSFGPFRSSYEQYF. CDR3 DNA: TGTGCCAGCAGTTTCGGCCCCTTTCGGAGCTCCTACGAGCAGTACTTC.

The V gene is TRBV5-1, the J gene TRBJ1-1; a weak D match, TRBD1 (5 bases). Germline CDR1 is SGHRS and CDR2 is YFSETQ. The CDR3 runs 16 residues. Trimming removed 4 bases from V and 1 base from J, with 17 bases in between. The CDR3 is CASSPEPAGTNTEAFF. DNA for the CDR3: TGCGCCAGCAGCCCGGAGCCGGCAGGGACGAACACTGAAGCTTTCTTT.

This clone came up a few times. The identical CDR3 is also encoded by other nucleotide sequences in the sample. This chain links TRBV9 with TRBJ2-1; D remains unclear. Germline V lookup: CDR1 SGDLS, CDR2 YYNGEE. The CDR3 runs 13 residues. V was cut by 0 bases and J by 1 base, with 2 bases left in between. Here the CDR3 DNA reads TGTGCCAGCAGCGTAGGGTCCTACAATGAGCAGTTCTTC. Its protein product is CASSVGSYNEQFF. The complete variable domain, with remaining parts taken from reference TRBV9 and TRBJ2-1, reads DSGVTQTPKHLITATGQRVTLRCSPRSGDLSVYWYQQSLDQGLQFLIQYYNGEERAKGNILERFSAQQFPDLHSELNLSSLELGDSALYFCASSVGSYNEQFFGPGTRLTVL.

The gene calls are TRBV7-6 and TRBJ2-1; TRBD1 might be the D (5 bases). Per germline, CDR1 SGHVS and CDR2 FNYEAQ. The germline V and J ends were trimmed by 4 bases and 4 bases, with 14 bases remaining between them. The CDR3 consists of 15 residues. Here the CDR3 reads CASSSFSGSYNEQFF. The CDR3 DNA is TGTGCCAGCAGCTCCTTTTCAGGGTCTTACAATGAGCAGTTCTTC.

The chain joins TRBV5-1 to TRBJ1-5; D call uncertain. Trimming stripped 1 base from V and 7 bases from J, with 12 bases between. The V gene's germline CDR1 is SGHRS and CDR2 YFSETQ. CDR3 length: 14 amino acids. This chain's CDR3 is CASSLRPETQPQHF. CDR3 coding DNA: TGCGCCAGCAGCTTGAGGCCAGAGACCCAGCCCCAGCATTTT.

The chain joins TRBV7-9 to TRBJ2-2; 7 bases are shared with TRBD1. Germline loops: CDR1 SEHNR, CDR2 FQNEAQ (reference sequence). The CDR3 runs to 15 residues. Trimming removed 5 bases from V and 2 bases from J; junction bases left unmatched: 5. CDR3 sequence: CASSATGRNTGELFF. The CDR3 DNA reads as TGTGCCAGCAGCGCGACAGGGAGAAACACCGGGGAGCTGTTTTTT.

The genes are TRBV5-1 and TRBJ2-7; TRBD2 matches 12 bases. Germline values: CDR1 SGHRS, CDR2 YFSETQ. The CDR3 has 15 amino acids. V lost 7 bases and J lost 3; bases outside the gene matches: 8. The chain's CDR3 is CASFKETSGSYEQYF. The CDR3 DNA reads TGCGCCAGCTTTAAGGAGACTAGCGGGAGCTACGAGCAGTACTTC.

This clone came up a few times. Additional DNA sequences in this sample encode the identical CDR3. The chain has TRBV7-8 and TRBJ1-5; D remains ambiguous. Per germline, CDR1 SGHVS and CDR2 FQNEAQ. Trimming shortened V by 0 bases and J by 5 bases, and 5 bases separated the two germline ends. The CDR3 spans 13 residues. DNA of the CDR3: TGTGCCAGCAGCTTAGCTCTAGATCAGCCCCAGCATTTT. Translation: CASSLALDQPQHF.

This chain uses TRBV7-2 with TRBJ2-3; D unresolved. Per the germline V gene, CDR1 is SGHTA and CDR2 is FQGNSA. This CDR3 region has 15 residues. Trimming pared 7 bases from V and 3 bases from J, leaving 17 bases between. CDR3 DNA: TGTGCCAGCATCCCTCGTACAGCCTATACAGATACGCAGTATTTT. The encoded protein is CASIPRTAYTDTQYF.

This clone was counted once. CDR3 in amino acids: CASSPTSGRGGSNEQFF. CDR3 DNA sequence: TGTGCCAGCAGTCCTACTAGCGGGAGGGGAGGTAGTAATGAGCAGTTCTTC. J is TRBJ2-1 and V is TRBV21-1; TRBD2 is taken as the D call from the table, unchecked against the DNA. TRBV21-1 is deemed a pseudogene. This CDR3 region has 17 residues.

V and J are TRBV19 and TRBJ2-2; D call uncertain. There are 15 residues in the CDR3. Germline assignment: CDR1 LNHDA and CDR2 SQIVND (reference sequence). The ends were cut back, 1 base at V and 1 base at J, with 7 bases in the middle. The CDR3 region is CASSIGPGNTGELFF. CDR3 bases: TGTGCCAGTAGTATAGGTCCGGGGAACACCGGGGAGCTGTTTTTT.

The V gene is TRBV27, the J gene TRBJ2-1; D may be TRBD2 (5 bases). This CDR3 spans 15 amino acids. Trimming removed 3 bases at V and 0 bases at J, with 9 bases between. CDR1 and CDR2 from the germline V gene are MNHEY and SMNVEV (reference sequence). The CDR3 reads CASSLYGVSYNEQFF. The CDR3, as DNA: TGTGCCAGCAGTTTGTACGGGGTCTCCTACAATGAGCAGTTCTTC.

This chain joins TRBV7-9 and TRBJ1-4; no reliable D call. Trimming took 3 bases from V and 4 from J, leaving 21 bases between them. This CDR3 comprises 18 residues. Per the germline V gene, CDR1 is SEHNR and CDR2 is FQNEAQ (reference sequence). CDR3 DNA sequence: TGTGCCAGCAGCTTCCGGACCATGACCGGCTATAGTAATGAAAAACTGTTTTTT. It translates to CASSFRTMTGYSNEKLFF.

This clone was picked up one time. The chain recombines TRBV6-5 with TRBJ2-5; D uncertain. The CDR3 is 11 residues long. Trimming took off 5 bases at V and 0 bases at J, with 1 base between the two ends. Germline V gene sequence: CDR1 MNHEY, CDR2 SVGAGI. As DNA, the CDR3 is TGTGCCAGCAGTAACCAAGAGACCCAGTACTTC. This encodes CASSNQETQYF.

The rearrangement uses TRBV11-3 and TRBJ2-7; no clear D gene. V lost 5 bases and J lost 8, with 13 bases in between. CDR3 length: 12 amino acids. The germline gives CDR1 SGHNT, CDR2 YENEEA. The chain's CDR3 is CASSVERTQQYF. CDR3 DNA: TGTGCCAGCAGCGTCGAACGGACCCAGCAGTACTTC.

CDR3 amino acids: CASRPGSTSSNQPQHF. The CDR3 DNA sequence: TGTGCCAGCAGGCCGGGGTCTACCTCTAGCAATCAGCCCCAGCATTTT. V and J are TRBV28 and TRBJ1-5; no reliable D call. The CDR3 loop spans 16 amino acids. The V and J ends lost 6 bases and 0 bases respectively, with 15 bases between them. Germline CDR1 MDHEN, CDR2 SYDVKM. The whole variable domain, filled in from reference TRBV28 and TRBJ1-5, reads DVKVTQSSRYLVKRTGEKVFLECVQDMDHENMFWYRQDPGLGLRLIYFSYDVKMKEKGDIPEGYSVSREKKERFSLILESASTNQTSMYLCASRPGSTSSNQPQHFGDGTRLSIL.

The chain combines TRBV6-6 with TRBJ2-5; D remains ambiguous. The CDR3 spans 15 residues. V was trimmed by 0 bases and J by 2 bases, leaving 10 bases between them. Per germline, CDR1 MNHNY and CDR2 SVGAGI (reference sequence). The CDR3 coding sequence is TGTGCCAGCAGTTACTCGAAGCTAATACAAGAGACCCAGTACTTC. This encodes CASSYSKLIQETQYF.

Concerning this clone: Different DNA sequences within this sample yield the same CDR3. The rearrangement links TRBV7-2 to TRBJ2-5, with TRBD2 as a possible D gene (5 bases). CDR1 and CDR2 from the germline V gene are SGHTA and FQGNSA. This CDR3 is 12 amino acids long. Trimming stripped 3 bases from V and 4 bases from J, with 6 bases between. The CDR3 nucleotides read TGTGCCAGCAGCTTTCGGGGAGAGACCCAGTACTTC. Translating it yields CASSFRGETQYF. The variable domain in full, with the rest retrieved from reference TRBV7-2 and TRBJ2-5, is GAGVSQSPSNKVTEKGKDVELRCDPISGHTALYWYRQSLGQGLEFLIYFQGNSAPDKSGLPSDRFSAERTGGSVSTLTIQRTQQEDSAVYLCASSFRGETQYFGPGTRLLVL.

The V gene is TRBV7-8, the J gene TRBJ2-6, with TRBD1 matching over 10 bases. This CDR3 contains 19 residues. J gave up 1 base and V 0 bases, and 6 bases lay outside the gene matches. Germline CDR1 and CDR2: SGHVS and FQNEAQ. The CDR3 region has the DNA TGTGCCAGCAGCTTAGCGCTGACAGGGGGCGTATCTGGGGCCAACGTCCTGACTTTC. It encodes CASSLALTGGVSGANVLTF.

This clone showed up just once. Other DNA sequences in this sample translate to the same CDR3. This chain uses TRBV9 with TRBJ1-1; D ambiguous. Germline V lookup: CDR1 SGDLS, CDR2 YYNGEE. CDR3 length: 13 amino acids. Trimming shortened V by 1 base and J by 3 bases, and 7 bases separated the two germline ends. CDR3 loop: CASSVQGDTEAFF. The CDR3 region has the DNA TGTGCCAGCAGCGTACAAGGTGACACTGAAGCTTTCTTT.

The chain couples TRBV5-1 to TRBJ2-7, with 11 bases that match TRBD2. The germline gives CDR1 SGHRS, CDR2 YFSETQ. The CDR3 extends over 18 amino acids. The V and J ends lost 2 bases and 3 bases, in that order; junction bases with no gene match: 13. DNA for the CDR3: TGCGCCAGCAGCTTACCCGGGACTAGCGGAAACCGAAACTACGAGCAGTACTTC. It translates to CASSLPGTSGNRNYEQYF.

V is TRBV2 and J is TRBJ2-3, with D uncertain. The V end lost 9 bases, the J end lost 2 bases, and 21 bases lay between the germline ends. Germline V gene sequence: CDR1 SNHLY, CDR2 FYNNEI. The CDR3 loop spans 16 amino acids. CDR3 sequence reads: CARRAPGREFTDTQYF. The CDR3 coding sequence is TGTGCCAGACGGGCCCCCGGCAGAGAATTCACAGATACGCAGTATTTT.